The clone carrying this TCR beta chain was recorded at least ten times. The antigen remains unidentified. About 540 ng RNA was reverse transcribed with alpha and beta constant-region primers. Using multiplexing indices, alpha and beta chain libraries were generated apart by chain-specific third strand synthesis. In TCRdb, the 5' RACE reads were re-called with MiXCR into one record per CDR3 protein. The data contain about 9,600 distinct CDR3 sequences, 7.3% of them singletons. Germline V CDR1 and CDR2: SGHTA, FQGTGA. This CDR3 is built from 15 residues. V trimming: 2 bases; J trimming: 3 bases; junction bases outside the gene matches: 4. Whole blood was used without fractionation, so all unsorted peripheral T cells were included. These data originate in a study of HIV-infected patients and healthy controls. Study observations and caveats: HIV-infected repertoires had significantly higher mean Gini indices than controls, possibly reflecting oligoclonality. HIV+ repertoires were severely depleted of MAIT alpha-chain CDR3s, unlike healthy controls.

The clonotype comes from an adult with HIV infection. This sequence joins TRBV7-3 and TRBJ2-3; 8 positions match TRBD1. The input for sequencing was blood, taken before antiretroviral therapy. Here the CDR3 reads CASSLGQGWTDTQYF. The CDR3 DNA sequence: TGTGCCAGCAGCTTAGGACAGGGATGGACAGATACGCAGTATTTT.